This T cell receptor (beta chain) derives from a study of shared clonotypes between healthy human individuals. About the study: Each donor had three CD4 naive, three CD4 memory, two CD8 naive and one CD8 memory plate.

Profiling relied on immunoSEQ multiplex PCR, and the TCRdb table lists in-frame clones only, not all of them. The sample holds approximately 980,000 clones; roughly 72% are singletons and the top ten take about 1.5%. Donors, healthy HIV-negative adults, lacked recent acute infections or vaccinations. Germline trimming cut 5 bases from V and 5 bases from J; bases unmatched to any gene: 5. The CDR3 runs 13 residues. CDR1 is GTSNPN, CDR2 SVGIG, per germline (reference sequence). The rearrangement uses TRBV30 and TRBJ1-5; 8 nucleotides align to TRBD1. The receptor's source is a man aged 18 to 30 in good health. Sequenced material: memory CD4+ T cells sorted from blood. Subset noted: CD45RA-negative fraction. The CDR3 DNA follows: TGTGCCTGGGGCAGGGGGCGAGATCAGCCCCAGCATTTT. As protein: CAWGRGRDQPQHF. Filled out from reference TRBV30 and TRBJ1-5, the complete variable domain reads SQTIHQWPATLVQPVGSPLSLECTVEGTSNPNLYWYRQAAGRGLQLLFYSVGIGQISSEVPQNLSASRPQDRQFILSSKKLLLSDSGFYLCAWGRGRDQPQHFGDGTRLSIL.